The sequence of this TCR beta chain was determined in a study of T cells after yellow fever vaccination. TCRdb fed the 5' RACE reads into MiXCR, producing one record per CDR3 protein. This sample carries about 74,000 distinct CDR3 sequences, around 6.5% of them seen once, and the ten largest clones take around a third. Germline V lookup: CDR1 SEHNR, CDR2 FQNEAQ (reference sequence). Trimming removed 3 bases at V and 4 bases at J, with 9 bases between. This CDR3 is 13 amino acids long. This clonotype was detected a few times. The chain recombines TRBV7-9 with TRBJ2-5; the D gene is possibly TRBD1 (7 bases). The TCR comes from a man younger than 35 who received the YFV17D yellow fever vaccine. Source: CD8+ T cells sorted from PBMCs, taken 5 days after the first yellow fever vaccination. CDR3 sequence reads: CASSFQGGETQYF. Here the CDR3 DNA reads TGTGCCAGCAGCTTTCAGGGGGGAGAGACCCAGTACTTC.